The next 21 T cell receptor beta chains were all read from a single sample in a study of blood T cell repertoires in COVID-19. Assay used: immunoSEQ multiplex PCR; TCRdb lists only in-frame clones, some missing. The sample records 200,000 to 250,000 clones, 88% being singletons. Material: peripheral blood. The receptors derive from an older woman with acute or convalescent COVID-19.

The genes are TRBV9 and TRBJ2-1; the match to TRBD2 covers 15 bases. J gave up 3 bases and V 3 bases, and 4 bases lay outside the gene matches. The CDR3 extends over 17 amino acids. Per germline, CDR1 SGDLS and CDR2 YYNGEE. The CDR3 sequence is CASSEGLAGGNYNEQFF. The CDR3 DNA sequence: TGTGCCAGCAGCGAGGGACTAGCGGGAGGAAACTACAATGAGCAGTTCTTC.

V gene TRBV19 combines with J gene TRBJ2-3; no reliable D call. V lost 1 base and J lost 6, with 8 bases in between. The CDR3 extends over 13 amino acids. Germline CDR1 reads LNHDA; CDR2 reads SQIVND (reference sequence). CDR3 DNA: TGTGCCAGTAGTATAGCGACAACGGATACGCAGTATTTT. Amino acids: CASSIATTDTQYF.

The rearrangement uses TRBV30 and TRBJ2-1, with 9 bases fitting TRBD2. The CDR3 covers 16 residues. The V and J ends lost 2 bases and 6 bases, in that order; junction bases with no gene match: 11. CDR1 is GTSNPN and CDR2 is SVGIG in the germline V gene (reference sequence). The CDR3 is CAWSRRSGSGGNEQFF. As DNA, the CDR3 is TGTGCCTGGAGTCGCCGTAGCGGGAGCGGGGGCAATGAGCAGTTCTTC.

This clone appeared once. The rearrangement uses TRBV5-1 and TRBJ2-5; 12 bases line up with TRBD1. J was trimmed by 5 bases and V by 4 bases; bases with no gene match: 9. The germline gives CDR1 SGHRS, CDR2 YFSETQ. The CDR3 totals 16 residues. CDR3 nucleotide sequence: TGCGCCAGCAGCCTCTCCGGGACAGGGGGCCGGGAGACCCAGTACTTC. Translated: CASSLSGTGGRETQYF. Based on the CDR3 plus reference TRBV5-1 and TRBJ2-5, the full variable domain is KAGVTQTPRYLIKTRGQQVTLSCSPISGHRSVSWYQQTPGQGLQFLFEYFSETQRNKGNFPGRFSGRQFSNSRSEMNVSTLELGDSALYLCASSLSGTGGRETQYFGPGTRLLVL.

CDR3 bases: TGTGCCAGCAGCTTCTACGGGGGGGTGACAGATACGCAGTATTTT. Protein: CASSFYGGVTDTQYF. The chain recombines TRBV7-2 with TRBJ2-3; TRBD2 agrees at 8 bases. The CDR3 totals 15 residues. Germline V gene sequence: CDR1 SGHTA, CDR2 FQGNSA. The trim removed 3 bases at V and 3 bases at J, leaving 5 bases unmatched.

In the case of this clone: Other DNA sequences in this specimen translate into the identical CDR3. V is TRBV18 and J is TRBJ1-5; possible D gene TRBD1, 6 bases. Trimming left V 6 bases short and J 1 base short, with 10 bases between. This CDR3 has 14 amino acids. CDR1 is KGHSH and CDR2 is LQKENI in the germline V gene. CDR3 residues: CASSPGQSNQPQHF. As DNA, the CDR3 is TGTGCCAGCTCCCCAGGACAGAGCAATCAGCCCCAGCATTTT.

This rearrangement joins TRBV3-1 (or the pseudogene TRBV3-2) to TRBJ2-5; a weak D match, TRBD2 (5 bases). Germline V gene lookup returns CDR1 LGHDT and CDR2 YNNKEL (reference sequence). Trimming left V 0 bases short and J 9 bases short, with 14 bases between. CDR3 size: 14 residues. The CDR3: CASSQEGGSGAQYF. CDR3 nucleotides: TGTGCCAGCAGCCAAGAGGGTGGGTCCGGGGCCCAGTACTTC.

V gene TRBV14 combines with J gene TRBJ1-1; D perhaps matches TRBD1 (5 bases). The CDR3 consists of 11 residues. CDR1 and CDR2 from the germline V gene are SGHDN and FVKESK. V was shortened by 9 bases and J by 7 bases, with 12 bases between the two germline ends. The CDR3 reads CARHSGFEAFF. CDR3 bases: TGTGCCAGACACTCAGGGTTTGAAGCTTTCTTT.

The chain combines TRBV12-3 or TRBV12-4 with TRBJ2-2; the D is unclear. Deletions cut 5 bases from V and 6 bases from J, with 10 bases between. The CDR3 extends over 13 amino acids. The CDR3 spells CASSAARAGELFF. The CDR3 nucleotides are TGTGCCAGCAGTGCGGCGCGAGCCGGGGAGCTGTTTTTT.

To note about this clone: At one boundary the junction diverges from the germline segment, which might be a read error. J is TRBJ1-2 and V is TRBV7-3; 9 positions agree with TRBD1. Germline lookup yields CDR1 SGHTA and CDR2 FQGTGA. This CDR3 comprises 16 residues. This chain's CDR3 is CASSLKKGQGVYGYTF. The CDR3 coding sequence is TGTGCCAGCAGTTTAAAGAAGGGACAGGGAGTCTATGGCTACACCTTC.

This chain connects TRBV10-3 to TRBJ1-1; no definite D call. Trimming took 8 bases from V and 2 from J, leaving 15 bases between them. Per the germline V gene, CDR1 is ENHRY and CDR2 is SYGVKD. The length of the CDR3 is 14 residues. CDR3 nucleotides: TGTGCCATCCGGCAAGTGGGAGGAAACACTGAAGCTTTCTTT. The encoded protein is CAIRQVGGNTEAFF.

The CDR3 sequence is CATSVTGSYGYTF. The CDR3 DNA reads as TGTGCCACCAGTGTTACAGGGAGCTATGGCTACACCTTC. The V call is TRBV24-1, the J call TRBJ1-2; the D gene is possibly TRBD1 (6 bases). Germline V gene sequence: CDR1 KGHDR, CDR2 SFDVKD. This CDR3 contains 13 residues. Trimming took off 5 bases at V and 4 bases at J, with 10 bases between the two ends.

J is TRBJ1-4 and V is TRBV5-1; unclear D gene. CDR1 SGHRS and CDR2 YFSETQ come from the germline V gene. V shed 0 bases and J shed 3 bases, with 6 bases lying between them. This CDR3 comprises 14 residues. CDR3 sequence (DNA): TGCGCCAGCAGCTTGGCGGTATCTAATGAAAAACTGTTTTTT. Translating it yields CASSLAVSNEKLFF.

V and J are TRBV19 and TRBJ1-5, with TRBD1 as a possible D gene (6 bases). Germline values: CDR1 LNHDA, CDR2 SQIVND (reference sequence). The V and J ends lost 8 bases and 1 base respectively, with 12 bases between them. The CDR3 spans 14 residues. The DNA for the CDR3 is TGTGCCAGTCTCAGGGGCTGGAGCAATCAGCCCCAGCATTTT. It is translated as CASLRGWSNQPQHF.

The J gene is TRBJ2-5, the V gene TRBV5-4; weak D call: TRBD2 (5 bases). The germline V and J ends were trimmed by 7 bases and 3 bases, with 16 bases remaining between them. Germline loops: CDR1 SGHNT, CDR2 YYREEE (reference sequence). The CDR3 spans 14 residues. The CDR3 protein is CASARSGNEETQYF. The DNA for the CDR3 is TGTGCCAGCGCGAGATCCGGGAATGAAGAGACCCAGTACTTC.

The V call is TRBV6-5, the J call TRBJ1-1, with 7 bases matching TRBD1. From germline, CDR1 is MNHEY and CDR2 SVGAGI. The CDR3 runs to 14 residues. V lost 6 bases and J lost 6; bases outside the gene matches: 10. This CDR3 is CASRNPQGGSEAFF. In DNA, the CDR3 is TGTGCCAGCAGAAACCCCCAGGGGGGTTCTGAAGCTTTCTTT.

This chain joins TRBV3-1 (or the pseudogene TRBV3-2) and TRBJ2-1; the D gene is possibly TRBD1 (5 bases). Per the germline V gene, CDR1 is LGHDT and CDR2 is YNNKEL (reference sequence). Between the trimmed V and J ends, which lost 4 bases and 6 bases, there was a span of 10 bases. CDR3 length equals 13 residues. CDR3: CASSPDTLNEQFF. The CDR3 coding sequence is TGTGCCAGCAGCCCGGACACCCTCAATGAGCAGTTCTTC.

The chain is built from TRBV19 and TRBJ1-5; 9 nucleotides agree with TRBD1. The CDR3 has 16 amino acids. CDR1 and CDR2 (germline): LNHDA, SQIVND (reference sequence). V shed 4 bases and J 6 bases; nucleotides not matched to a gene: 10. CDR3 sequence reads: CASSRTGEGRSQPQHF. CDR3 nucleotide sequence: TGTGCCAGTAGTAGGACAGGGGAGGGCCGCAGTCAGCCCCAGCATTTT.

This sequence joins TRBV29-1 and TRBJ1-2, with D possibly being TRBD1 (5 bases). The V gene lost 3 bases and the J gene lost 7 bases, with 9 bases spanning the gap. This CDR3 has 11 amino acids. Looked up from germline, CDR1 is SQVTM and CDR2 is ANQGSEA. The CDR3 coding sequence is TGCAGCGTTGACCAGGGTGGTGGCTACACCTTC. Encoded protein: CSVDQGGGYTF.

This rearrangement joins TRBV28 to TRBJ1-5; no reliable D call. The CDR3 covers 16 residues. The V end lost 3 bases, the J end lost 1 base, and 13 bases lay between the germline ends. Germline values: CDR1 MDHEN, CDR2 SYDVKM. CDR3 region: CASSFLDILSNQPQHF. The CDR3 DNA follows: TGTGCCAGCAGTTTTTTAGATATCCTAAGCAATCAGCCCCAGCATTTT.

This chain links TRBV27 with TRBJ1-5, with D unresolved. This CDR3 has 14 amino acids. Deletions cut 2 bases from V and 1 base from J, with 6 bases between. CDR1 and CDR2 (germline): MNHEY, SMNVEV (reference sequence). The CDR3 region has the DNA TGTGCCAGCAGTTTAATGAGAAGCAATCAGCCCCAGCATTTT. Translation gives CASSLMRSNQPQHF.